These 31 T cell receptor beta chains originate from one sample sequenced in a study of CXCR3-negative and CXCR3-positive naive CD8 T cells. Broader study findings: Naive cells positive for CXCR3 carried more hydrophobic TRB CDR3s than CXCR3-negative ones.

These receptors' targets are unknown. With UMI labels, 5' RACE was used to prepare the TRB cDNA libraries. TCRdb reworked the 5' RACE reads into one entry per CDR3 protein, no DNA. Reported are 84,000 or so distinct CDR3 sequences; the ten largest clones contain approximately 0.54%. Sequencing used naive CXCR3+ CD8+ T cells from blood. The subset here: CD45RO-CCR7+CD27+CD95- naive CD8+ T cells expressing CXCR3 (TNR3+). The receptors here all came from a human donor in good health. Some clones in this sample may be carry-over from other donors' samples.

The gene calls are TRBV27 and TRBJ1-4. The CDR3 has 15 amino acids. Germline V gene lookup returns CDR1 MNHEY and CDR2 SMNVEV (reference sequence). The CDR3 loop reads CASSLFKGSEEKLFF.

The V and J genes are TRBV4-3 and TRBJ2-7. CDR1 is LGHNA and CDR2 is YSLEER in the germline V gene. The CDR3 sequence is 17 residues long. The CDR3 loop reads CASSQDRMGGSSYEQYF.

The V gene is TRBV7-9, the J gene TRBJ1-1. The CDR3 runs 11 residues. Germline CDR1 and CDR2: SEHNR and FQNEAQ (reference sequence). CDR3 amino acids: CASSQITEAFF.

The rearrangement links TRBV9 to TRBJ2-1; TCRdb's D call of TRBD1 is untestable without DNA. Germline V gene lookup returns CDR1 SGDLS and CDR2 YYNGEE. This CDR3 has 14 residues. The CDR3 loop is CASSVGGTPNEQFF.

The CDR3 is CASSGDEQGTLVTDTQYF. The V call is TRBV28, the J call TRBJ2-3; TCRdb's D call of TRBD1 is untestable without DNA. The CDR3 is 18 amino acids. CDR1 MDHEN and CDR2 SYDVKM come from the germline V gene.

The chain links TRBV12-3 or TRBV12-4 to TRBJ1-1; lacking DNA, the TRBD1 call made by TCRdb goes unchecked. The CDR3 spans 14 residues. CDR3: CASSLGGANTEAFF.

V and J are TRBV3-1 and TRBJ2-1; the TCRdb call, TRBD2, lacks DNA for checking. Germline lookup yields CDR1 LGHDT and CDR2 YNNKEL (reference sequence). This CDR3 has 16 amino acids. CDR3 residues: CASSHPSGSSYNEQFF.

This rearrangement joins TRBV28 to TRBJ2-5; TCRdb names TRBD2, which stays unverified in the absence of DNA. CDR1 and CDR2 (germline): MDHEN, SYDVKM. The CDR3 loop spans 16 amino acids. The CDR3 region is CASRASGSKREETQYF.

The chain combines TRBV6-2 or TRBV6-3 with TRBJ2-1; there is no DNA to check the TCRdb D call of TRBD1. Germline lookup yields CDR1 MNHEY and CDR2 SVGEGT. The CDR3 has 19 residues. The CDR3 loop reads CASSFTRDRDLYSYNEQFF.

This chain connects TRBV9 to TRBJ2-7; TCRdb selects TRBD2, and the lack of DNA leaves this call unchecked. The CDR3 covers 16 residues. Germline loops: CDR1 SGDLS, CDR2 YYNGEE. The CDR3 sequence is CASSVGLAGGFYEQYF.

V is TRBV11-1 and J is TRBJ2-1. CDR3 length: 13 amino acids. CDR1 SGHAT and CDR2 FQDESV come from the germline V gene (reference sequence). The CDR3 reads CASSLELLYEQFF. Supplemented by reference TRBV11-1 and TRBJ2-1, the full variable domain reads EAEVAQSPRYKITEKSQAVAFWCDPISGHATLYWYRQILGQGPELLVQFQDESVVDDSQLPKDRFSAERLKGVDSTLKIQPAELGDSAMYLCASSLELLYEQFFGPGTRLTVL.

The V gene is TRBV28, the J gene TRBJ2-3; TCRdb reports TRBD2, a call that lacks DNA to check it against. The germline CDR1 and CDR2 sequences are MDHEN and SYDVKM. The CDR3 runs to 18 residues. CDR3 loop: CASSFGTSQRLGTDTQYF.

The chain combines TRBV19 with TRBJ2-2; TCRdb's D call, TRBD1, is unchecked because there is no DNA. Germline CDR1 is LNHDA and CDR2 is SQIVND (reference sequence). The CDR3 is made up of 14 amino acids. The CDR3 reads CASTLDRNTGELFF.

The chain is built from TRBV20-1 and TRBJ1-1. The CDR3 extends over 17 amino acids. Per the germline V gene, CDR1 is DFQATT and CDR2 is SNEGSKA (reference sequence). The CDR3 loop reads CSASPIRSGFMNTEAFF.

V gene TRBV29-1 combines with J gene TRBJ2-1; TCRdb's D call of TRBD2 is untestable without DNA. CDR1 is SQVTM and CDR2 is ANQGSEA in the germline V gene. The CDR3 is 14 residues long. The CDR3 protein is CSVTGLASYNEQFF.

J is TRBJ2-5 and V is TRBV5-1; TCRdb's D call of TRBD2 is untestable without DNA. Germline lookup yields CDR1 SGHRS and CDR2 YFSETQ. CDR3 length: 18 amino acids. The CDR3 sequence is CASSLGTSGRLYQETQYF.

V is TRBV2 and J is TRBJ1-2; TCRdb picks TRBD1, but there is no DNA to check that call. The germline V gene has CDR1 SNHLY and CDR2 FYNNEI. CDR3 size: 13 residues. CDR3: CASSEGTGDGYTF.

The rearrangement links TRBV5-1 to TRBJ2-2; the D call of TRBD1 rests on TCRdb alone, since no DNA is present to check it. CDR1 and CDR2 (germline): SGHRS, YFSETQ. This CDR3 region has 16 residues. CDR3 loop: CASSTRTGGTTGELFF.

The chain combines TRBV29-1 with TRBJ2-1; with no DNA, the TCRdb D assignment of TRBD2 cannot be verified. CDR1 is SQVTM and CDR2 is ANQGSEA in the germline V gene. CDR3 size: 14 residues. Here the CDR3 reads CSVPGLQSYNEQFF.

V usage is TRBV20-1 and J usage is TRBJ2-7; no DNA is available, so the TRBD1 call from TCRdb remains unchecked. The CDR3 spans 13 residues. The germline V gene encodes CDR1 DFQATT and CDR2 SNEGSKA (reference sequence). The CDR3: CSASPLGYDEQYF.

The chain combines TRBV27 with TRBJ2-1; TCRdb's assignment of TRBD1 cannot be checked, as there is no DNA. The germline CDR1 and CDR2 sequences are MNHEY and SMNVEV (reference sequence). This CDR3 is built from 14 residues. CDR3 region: CASEGGAPYNEQFF.

The CDR3 sequence is CASSLSLVEVGQTYNEQFF. This chain joins TRBV5-1 and TRBJ2-1; there is no DNA to check the TCRdb D call of TRBD1. CDR1 SGHRS and CDR2 YFSETQ come from the germline V gene. The CDR3 consists of 19 residues.

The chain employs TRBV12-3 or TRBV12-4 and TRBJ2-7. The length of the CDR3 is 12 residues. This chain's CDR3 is CASSSLNYEQYF.

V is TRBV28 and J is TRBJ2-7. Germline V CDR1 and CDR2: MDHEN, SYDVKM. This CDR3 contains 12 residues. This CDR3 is CASSDWSYEQYF. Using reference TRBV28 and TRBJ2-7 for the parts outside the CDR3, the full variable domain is DVKVTQSSRYLVKRTGEKVFLECVQDMDHENMFWYRQDPGLGLRLIYFSYDVKMKEKGDIPEGYSVSREKKERFSLILESASTNQTSMYLCASSDWSYEQYFGPGTRLTVT.

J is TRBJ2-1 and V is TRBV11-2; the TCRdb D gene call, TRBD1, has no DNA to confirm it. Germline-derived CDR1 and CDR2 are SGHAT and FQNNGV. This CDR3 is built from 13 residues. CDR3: CASSAIEGGEQFF.

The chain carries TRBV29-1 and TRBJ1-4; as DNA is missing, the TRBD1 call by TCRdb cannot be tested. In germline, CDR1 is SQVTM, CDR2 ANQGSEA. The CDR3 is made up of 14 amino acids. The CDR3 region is CSVKAAGANEKLFF.

CDR3 loop: CASSYRGEQFF. This chain joins TRBV6-2 or TRBV6-3 and TRBJ2-1; TCRdb selects TRBD1, and the lack of DNA leaves this call unchecked. CDR3 length: 11 residues. Germline CDR1 reads MNHEY; CDR2 reads SVGEGT.

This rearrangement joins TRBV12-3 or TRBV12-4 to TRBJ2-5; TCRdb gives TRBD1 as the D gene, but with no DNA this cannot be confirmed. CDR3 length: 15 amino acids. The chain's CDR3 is CASSSDRGLRETQYF.

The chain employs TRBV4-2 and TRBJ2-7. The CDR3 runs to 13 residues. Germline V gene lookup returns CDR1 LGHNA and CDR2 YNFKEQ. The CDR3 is CASSLQTIHEQYF.

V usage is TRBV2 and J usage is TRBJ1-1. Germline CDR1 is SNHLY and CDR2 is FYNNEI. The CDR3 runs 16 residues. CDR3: CASSVPEGTMSTEAFF. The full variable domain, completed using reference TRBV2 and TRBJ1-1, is EPEVTQTPSHQVTQMGQEVILRCVPISNHLYFYWYRQILGQKVEFLVSFYNNEISEKSEIFDDQFSVERPDGSNFTLKIRSTKLEDSAMYFCASSVPEGTMSTEAFFGQGTRLTVV.

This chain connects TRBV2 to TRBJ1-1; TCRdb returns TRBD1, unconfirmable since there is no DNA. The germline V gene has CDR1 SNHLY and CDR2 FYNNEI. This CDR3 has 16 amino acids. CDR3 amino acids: CASRAGYVGTNTEAFF.